The entry below gives a single TCR beta chain sequence along with its context. The antigen it recognizes is unknown. No per-base quality is available; no much larger clone lies one base away. The CDR1 and CDR2 encoded by the germline V gene (reference sequence) are LGHDT and YNNKEL. The junction carries 9 bases between V and J, which are trimmed by 5 bases and 2 bases respectively. The CDR3, from cysteine to phenylalanine, totals 13 residues. Only CDR3 DNA remains: 39 bases, in frame from the first base. Whole blood was collected in K2EDTA tubes by collaborating institutions according to the institutions' own protocols. Collaborator samples were shipped for TCRbeta analysis as frozen whole blood, isolated PBMCs, or DNA extracted from either sample type. TCRbeta CDR3 regions were amplified from genomic DNA by means of the immunoSEQ Assay, a bias-controlled multiplex PCR. Processing in the source paper ran as follows. Within the assay, amplification of reference gene primers was used to estimate how many nucleated cells each sample contained. To quantify the absolute abundance of each unique TCRbeta CDR3 rearrangement, sequence reads were collapsed and filtered. For each sample, productive Simpson clonality was calculated as the square root of Simpson's diversity index across productive rearrangements. As stored in TCRdb, this immuneACCESS dataset retains in-frame rearrangements with V and J assigned. A fraction of the clones does not appear; measured against another copy, unresolved V genes explain less than half of the discrepancy, and the remainder lacks a known reason. V and J calls plus clone size are reproduced from that table; the DNA served to infer D and trimming. This sample gives roughly 250,000 clones in total; about 80% of them show up just once. The top ten hold 9.6% of the sample.

This specimen belongs to a study of blood T cell repertoires in COVID-19 (dated by TCRdb to 2019 to 2021). Background on the whole study: Samples from collaborators originated in the United States, Italy and Spain and spanned both the acute and convalescent phases of COVID-19. The prospective study material was composed of cDNA or gDNA derived from T cells, B-cell-depleted T cells, or PBMCs. Deeply sampled blood TCRbeta repertoires from subjects exposed to, actively infected with, or recovered from COVID-19 were included in the dataset. The repertoires were made available in a free public database intended to serve as a resource for research on the immune response to SARS-CoV-2. Samples came from the ongoing ImmuneRACE study (first 160 participants) plus 1,254 subjects from 6 global collaborators. Sample metadata almost always included a de-identified subject ID, COVID-19 status, age in years and sex. Where HLA class I and class II types were available, the types were taken from metadata supplied by the sample provider, not from assay-based typing.

The paper's findings and limits, for the study overall: How much clinical and demographic metadata was included differed by source and by participant, and the metadata was provided uncurated.

Sequenced sample: peripheral blood. The clonotype was recovered from a woman older than 75 with acute or convalescent COVID-19. The receptor chain draws on TRBV3-1 (or the pseudogene TRBV3-2) and TRBJ1-2, with no D gene named confidently. The DNA sequence reads TGTGCCAGCAGCAGGAGTAGGAACTATGGCTACACCTTC. Translated, it reads CASSRSRNYGYTF.